Given below is one TCR beta chain in context. The sample is drawn from a study of blood T cells in healthy people across ages. Germline lookup yields CDR1 SGHTA and CDR2 FQGTGA. The CDR3 consists of 9 residues. Through a sample-barcoded 5' primer and a J-beta primer mix, a second PCR was run for roughly 6 to 11 cycles. MiXCR, run by TCRdb on the 5' RACE reads, gives a single entry per CDR3 protein. This sample has fewer than 800,000 distinct CDR3 sequences; 25% occur once, and the top ten carry 9.4%. These same data were also listed under a study on T cells of mothers and their children. That report notes: Sequencing returned over 9 million TCR beta CDR3 reads per mother and about 3 million per child. It was related mother-child pairs that showed slightly higher overlap than unrelated pairs, without reaching significance.

This clonotype was obtained from a boy between 10 and 17 years old in good health. This sequence joins TRBV7-3 and TRBJ2-4; the D is unclear. Material: blood. The CDR3 bases are TGTATGCTGGGAAACATTCAGTACTTC. Translated: CMLGNIQYF.